The 9 T cell receptor beta chains below come from one sample, sequenced in a study of T-cell memory formation after mild COVID-19. TCRdb processed the 5' RACE reads anew with MiXCR; each CDR3 protein has one entry. The data contain approximately 350,000 distinct CDR3 sequences, around 28% of them singletons. Sequenced sample: PBMCs or a T cell subset sorted from them (not recorded which). All receptors derive from an adult woman who had mild COVID-19 (a few samples of this study predate the infection). Cell type and time point are not known.

The rearrangement joins TRBV6-6 to TRBJ2-2; 10 bases match TRBD1. Germline-derived CDR1 and CDR2 are MNHNY and SVGAGI (reference sequence). Unmatched junction bases numbered 1, after V lost 8 bases and J lost 1 base. This CDR3 has 14 residues. In DNA, the CDR3 is TGTGCCAGCTGGGACAGGGGGAACACCGGGGAGCTGTTTTTT. Protein product: CASWDRGNTGELFF.

This clonotype has only a few counts. CDR3 region: CASSVGGAHNEQFF. The CDR3 coding sequence is TGTGCCAGCAGCGTAGGGGGAGCGCACAATGAGCAGTTCTTC. The gene calls are TRBV9 and TRBJ2-1, with D perhaps matching TRBD2 (5 bases). V shed 0 bases and J shed 5 bases, with 9 bases lying between them. This CDR3 has 14 amino acids. Germline V gives CDR1 SGDLS, CDR2 YYNGEE.

The chain carries TRBV12-3 or TRBV12-4 and TRBJ2-7; perhaps TRBD2 as D (6 bases). With 3 bases removed from V and 6 bases from J, the gap between germline ends came to 12 bases. The CDR3 extends over 13 amino acids. The CDR3 region has the DNA TGTGCCAGCAGTTTCCAGGACGGGGGCGAGCAGTACTTC. Encoded protein: CASSFQDGGEQYF.

This chain connects TRBV14 to TRBJ2-1, with 8 bases that match TRBD2. Germline V gene sequence: CDR1 SGHDN, CDR2 FVKESK. CDR3 length: 14 residues. The ends lost 5 bases at V and 4 bases at J; junction bases unmatched: 4. The CDR3 sequence is CASSGSGGYNEQFF. The DNA of the CDR3 is TGTGCCAGCAGCGGAAGCGGGGGTTACAATGAGCAGTTCTTC.

This chain uses TRBV15 with TRBJ2-3; 9 bases agree with TRBD2. The length of the CDR3 is 16 residues. Trimming cost V 3 bases and J 0 bases; bases outside gene matches: 4. From germline, CDR1 is LNHNV and CDR2 YYDKDF (reference sequence). As DNA, the CDR3 is TGTGCCACCAGCAGGGGCGCGGGGGGGAGCACAGATACGCAGTATTTT. Translating gives CATSRGAGGSTDTQYF.

This clonotype was seen a few times. The chain combines TRBV9 with TRBJ2-3; D unclear. Germline V CDR1 and CDR2: SGDLS, YYNGEE. This CDR3 has 16 amino acids. V lost 7 bases to trimming and J lost 1 base, with 19 bases between them. CDR3 loop: CASAVSVAHGTDTQYF. CDR3 bases: TGTGCCAGCGCTGTCAGCGTGGCCCACGGCACAGATACGCAGTATTTT.

This chain links TRBV7-9 with TRBJ2-7; maybe TRBD2 (6 bases). The CDR3 runs to 13 residues. CDR1 and CDR2 (germline): SEHNR, FQNEAQ (reference sequence). Between the trimmed V and J ends, which lost 1 base and 7 bases, there was a span of 11 bases. The DNA of the CDR3 is TGTGCCAGCAGCTTAGGGGAGGTTGGGGAGCAGTACTTC. This codes for CASSLGEVGEQYF.

There are a few counts of this clonotype. The chain is built from TRBV4-3 and TRBJ2-7; possibly TRBD1 for D (7 bases). Deletions cut 1 base from V and 4 bases from J, with 14 bases between. The CDR3 contains 15 residues. Germline V gene data show CDR1 as LGHNA and CDR2 as YSLEER. CDR3 sequence: CASSQGRGRSYEQYF. DNA for the CDR3: TGCGCCAGCAGCCAAGGGAGGGGGCGTTCATACGAGCAGTACTTC.

This chain joins TRBV10-2 and TRBJ1-1; D unclear. The V end lost 6 bases, the J end lost 1 base, and 9 bases lay between the germline ends. The CDR3 runs 13 residues. The germline CDR1 and CDR2 sequences are WSHSY and SAAADI. Here the CDR3 DNA reads TGCGCCAGCAGATATACGGAGAACACTGAAGCTTTCTTT. Amino acids: CASRYTENTEAFF.